These T cell receptor beta chains were read from a single sample in a study of siplizumab effects on memory and regulatory T cells. The table came from immunoSEQ multiplex PCR; TCRdb's copy has only in-frame clones and leaves some out. The data hold 87,000 or so clones, with around 94% observed a single time. The specimen was non-Treg CD4+ T cells sorted from blood. The receptors were sampled from a human donor in good health. CDR3s include the opening cysteine and the closing phenylalanine or tryptophan. D genes are given only for firm matches. The size of a clone is reported for some rows only, either as once, few or many, or as a class for expanded clones.

NA	TRBV19	NA	TRBJ1-5	TGTGCCAGTAGTTCCAGGGTTCAGCAGCCCCAGCATTTT	CASSSRVQQPQHF
NA	TRBV6-5	NA	TRBJ1-2	TGTGCCAGCAGTTATGGGGGCTGGTATGGCTACACCTTC	CASSYGGWYGYTF
few	TRBV9	TRBD1	TRBJ1-6	TGTGCCAGCAGCGTGACAGGGGGGAGGGATTCACCCCTCCACTTT	CASSVTGGRDSPLHF
NA	TRBV5-1	NA	TRBJ2-7	TGCGCCAGCAGCTTGGCCGGACAGCCCGAGCAGTACTTC	CASSLAGQPEQYF
NA	TRBV7-9	NA	TRBJ1-2	TGTGCCAGCAGCTTAGCGGGGAGACCAGGCTACACCTTC	CASSLAGRPGYTF
NA	TRBV6-5	TRBD1	TRBJ2-7	TGTGCCAGCAGTGACTCAGGGGGTACGGGAGAGCAGTACTTC	CASSDSGGTGEQYF
NA	TRBV2	NA	TRBJ1-6	TGTGCCAGCAGTGGGGAGGGCTTGGGATCACCCCTCCACTTT	CASSGEGLGSPLHF
NA	TRBV6-5	NA	TRBJ2-7	TGTGCCAGCAGTTACTCGGGCACCTTTTCCTACGAGCAGTACTTC	CASSYSGTFSYEQYF
NA	TRBV30	TRBD2	TRBJ2-2	TGTGCCTGGAGTACTAGCGGAAACGGGGAGCTGTTTTTT	CAWSTSGNGELFF
NA	TRBV29-1	NA	TRBJ1-5	TGCAGCGCCCTGATGCCTCAGGGGCAGGATCAGCCCCAGCATTTT	CSALMPQGQDQPQHF
NA	TRBV28	NA	TRBJ2-7	TGTGCCAGCAGTCCTCTCTCGGGGACTCTCGAGCAGTACTTC	CASSPLSGTLEQYF
NA	TRBV4-1	NA	TRBJ2-3	TGCGCCAGCAGCCTCCAGGGTGGGAGCACAGATACGCAGTATTTT	CASSLQGGSTDTQYF
NA	TRBV7-2	NA	TRBJ1-2	TGTGCCAGCAGCTTAGCGTGGGGCGGCTACACCTTC	CASSLAWGGYTF
NA	TRBV5-1	TRBD2	TRBJ2-7	TGCGCCAGCAGCTTGGTTGGCGGGAGGCCATACGAGCAGTACTTC	CASSLVGGRPYEQYF
NA	TRBV2	NA	TRBJ1-6	TGTGCCAGCACCAAGGGGACTTACTCCTATAATTCACCCCTCCACTTT	CASTKGTYSYNSPLHF
NA	TRBV19	NA	TRBJ1-4	TGTGCCAGTAGTATTGGAGGCATCCAGAATGAAAAACTGTTTTTT	CASSIGGIQNEKLFF
NA	TRBV10-1	TRBD2	TRBJ2-7	TGCGCCAGCAGGGAGGACGGCCAACTAGCGGGAGGACCATGTTACGAGCAGTACTTC	CASREDGQLAGGPCYEQYF
NA	TRBV7-3	NA	TRBJ2-1	TGTGCCAGCAGCCTCATGGGGCCCGACAATGAGCAGTTCTTC	CASSLMGPDNEQFF
NA	TRBV7-3	NA	TRBJ2-5	TGTGCCAACGATATTGGGGTCCGCCGGCAAGAGACCCAGTACTTC	CANDIGVRRQETQYF
NA	TRBV5-1	NA	TRBJ2-7	TGCGCCAGCAGCTTGGATCGGGGCTACGAGCAGTACTTC	CASSLDRGYEQYF
NA	TRBV18	NA	TRBJ1-2	TGTGCCAGCTCACCCGTCGTGTCGGGTCTCTATGGCTACACCTTC	CASSPVVSGLYGYTF
NA	TRBV5-1	NA	TRBJ2-2	TGCGCCAGCAGCTTGTCGGGGGCGAACACCGGGGAGCTGTTTTTT	CASSLSGANTGELFF
NA	TRBV9	NA	TRBJ2-1	TGTGCCAGCAGCGTAGACGGGACGGCACCTTCAAGGGAGCAGTTCTTC	CASSVDGTAPSREQFF
NA	TRBV27	NA	TRBJ1-1	TGTGCCAGCAGTTTAGGACTCTTCACTGAAGCTTTCTTT	CASSLGLFTEAFF
NA	TRBV7-8	TRBD2	TRBJ2-2	TGTGCCAGCAGCTTCCCCGGGACTAGCGGGACCTGGGTCCGGGTGCTGTTTTTT	CASSFPGTSGTWVRVLFF
NA	TRBV2	NA	TRBJ1-4	TGTGCCAGCAATAGGGGGTCGGCTAATGAAAAACTGTTTTTT	CASNRGSANEKLFF
NA	TRBV5-1	NA	TRBJ2-1	TGCGCCAGCAGCTTGACTAGCTCCGAGCAGTTCTTC	CASSLTSSEQFF
NA	TRBV7-2	TRBD1	TRBJ1-5	TGTGCCAGCAGCCCGGGACAGGGCAATCAGCCCCAGCATTTT	CASSPGQGNQPQHF
NA	TRBV5-6	NA	TRBJ2-1	TGTGCCAGCGGTCCCCCGGGGGCACCCTACAATGAGCAGTTCTTC	CASGPPGAPYNEQFF
NA	TRBV10-3	NA	TRBJ2-7	TGTGCCATCAGTGAGTCGCCTAGGTACGAGCAGTACTTC	CAISESPRYEQYF
few	TRBV30	TRBD1	TRBJ1-1	TGTGCCTGGGGGACAGGGATGAACACTGAAGCTTTCTTT	CAWGTGMNTEAFF
NA	TRBV30	TRBD1	TRBJ2-7	TGTGCCCTCGACAGGGGTTACGAGCAGTACTTC	CALDRGYEQYF
NA	TRBV19	TRBD1	TRBJ2-1	TGTGCCAGTAGTATAACCGGGACAGGGAACAATGAGCAGTTCTTC	CASSITGTGNNEQFF
once	TRBV7-9	NA	TRBJ1-6	TGTGCCAGCAGCCCGAACGATGGGTCTAATTCACCCCTCCACTTT	CASSPNDGSNSPLHF
NA	TRBV19	NA	TRBJ1-2	TGTGCCAGTAGTTTACTCCCTCGGGGCTATGGCTACACCTTC	CASSLLPRGYGYTF
NA	TRBV30	TRBD2	TRBJ2-5	TGTGCCTGGATAGAGGGAGGGACCCAAGAGACCCAGTACTTC	CAWIEGGTQETQYF
few	TRBV10-3	NA	TRBJ2-1	TGTGCCATCAGTGATAAGGGCTCCTACAATGAGCAGTTCTTC	CAISDKGSYNEQFF
NA	TRBV28	TRBD1	TRBJ1-2	TGTGCCAGCAGTTTGGGGCCCCAGGGGGCGCGTGGCTACACCTTC	CASSLGPQGARGYTF
NA	TRBV6-1	NA	TRBJ1-5	TGTGCCAGCAGTCATCAGCCCCAGCATTTT	CASSHQPQHF
NA	TRBV4-1	TRBD2	TRBJ2-1	TGCGCCAGCAGCCAAGGCCCTCGGTTGCGGGGGGGTGCACTATATGAGCAGTTCTTC	CASSQGPRLRGGALYEQFF
NA	TRBV5-1	NA	TRBJ1-3	TGCGCCAGCAGCTTCGAGGGAAACACCATATATTTT	CASSFEGNTIYF
NA	TRBV30	NA	TRBJ1-1	TGTGCCTGGAGCCGGGACTCGGTAAAAATTGGAGCTTTCTTT	CAWSRDSVKIGAFF
NA	TRBV6-1	NA	TRBJ2-2	TGTGCCAGCAGTGAGGCGCCAAGGCCCACCGGGGAGCTGTTTTTT	CASSEAPRPTGELFF
NA	TRBV19	NA	TRBJ1-1	TGTGCCAGTAGTGTCGGACCCAGGGTCACTGAAGCTTTCTTT	CASSVGPRVTEAFF
NA	TRBV27	NA	TRBJ2-3	TGTGCCAGCAGTCCGTTAACAGGAAACACAGATACGCAGTATTTT	CASSPLTGNTDTQYF
NA	TRBV5-5	NA	TRBJ1-1	TGTGCCAGCAGCTTGGTTGCGGGGATGAACACTGAAGCTTTCTTT	CASSLVAGMNTEAFF
once	TRBV2	TRBD1	TRBJ1-3	TGTGCCAGCAGTGAGATGACAGGGGGAGGAAACACCATATATTTT	CASSEMTGGGNTIYF
NA	TRBV2	TRBD1	TRBJ1-6	TGTGCCAGCAGTGTGACAGGGGGCGGTTATTCACCCCTCCACTTT	CASSVTGGGYSPLHF